What follows describes a single T cell receptor (beta chain). As yet, its antigen is unknown. These data originate in a study of radiotherapy plus CTLA-4 blockade in lung cancer. The wider study: Objective response was observed in more than 15% of patients, and disease control in approximately 33%. Study observations and caveats: Researchers report tumor-derived TCR clones expanding in blood after radiotherapy plus ipilimumab. Dynamics of early blood T cell clones, together with interferon-beta, were reportedly the best predictors of response.

This CDR3 has 15 amino acids. The V end lost 2 bases, the J end lost 2 bases, and 11 bases lay between the germline ends. Looked up from germline, CDR1 is WNHNN and CDR2 is SYGVQD (reference sequence). Profiling relied on immunoSEQ multiplex PCR, and the TCRdb table lists in-frame clones only, not all of them. The repertoire holds approximately 52,000 clones, with roughly 83% as singletons. CTLA-4 blockade using ipilimumab, together with focal radiation, was received by patients with chemo-refractory metastatic non-small-cell lung cancer. The sample here was peripheral blood, taken from a patient treated with radiotherapy plus ipilimumab. The sequence came from a human donor with non-small cell lung cancer who had a complete response to radiotherapy plus ipilimumab. The chain employs TRBV10-1 and TRBJ2-3, with a weak D call TRBD2 (5 bases). CDR3: CASSEISGPTDTQYF. CDR3 in DNA: TGCGCCAGCAGTGAGATAAGCGGTCCCACAGATACGCAGTATTTT.